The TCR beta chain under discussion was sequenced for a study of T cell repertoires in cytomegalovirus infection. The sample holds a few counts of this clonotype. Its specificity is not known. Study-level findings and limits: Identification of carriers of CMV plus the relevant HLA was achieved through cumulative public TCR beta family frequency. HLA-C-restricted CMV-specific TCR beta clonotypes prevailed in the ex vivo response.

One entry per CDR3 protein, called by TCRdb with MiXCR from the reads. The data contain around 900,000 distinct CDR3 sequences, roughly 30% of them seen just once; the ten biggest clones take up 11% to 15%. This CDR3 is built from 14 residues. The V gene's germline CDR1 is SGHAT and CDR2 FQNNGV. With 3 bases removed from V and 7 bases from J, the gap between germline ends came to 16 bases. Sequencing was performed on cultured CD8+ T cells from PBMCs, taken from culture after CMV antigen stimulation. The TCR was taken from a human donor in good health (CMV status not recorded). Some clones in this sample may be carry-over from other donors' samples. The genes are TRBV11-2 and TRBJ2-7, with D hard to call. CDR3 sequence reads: CASSLGLGRFEQYV. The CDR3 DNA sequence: TGTGCCAGCAGCTTGGGGTTGGGCCGCTTTGAGCAGTACGTC.